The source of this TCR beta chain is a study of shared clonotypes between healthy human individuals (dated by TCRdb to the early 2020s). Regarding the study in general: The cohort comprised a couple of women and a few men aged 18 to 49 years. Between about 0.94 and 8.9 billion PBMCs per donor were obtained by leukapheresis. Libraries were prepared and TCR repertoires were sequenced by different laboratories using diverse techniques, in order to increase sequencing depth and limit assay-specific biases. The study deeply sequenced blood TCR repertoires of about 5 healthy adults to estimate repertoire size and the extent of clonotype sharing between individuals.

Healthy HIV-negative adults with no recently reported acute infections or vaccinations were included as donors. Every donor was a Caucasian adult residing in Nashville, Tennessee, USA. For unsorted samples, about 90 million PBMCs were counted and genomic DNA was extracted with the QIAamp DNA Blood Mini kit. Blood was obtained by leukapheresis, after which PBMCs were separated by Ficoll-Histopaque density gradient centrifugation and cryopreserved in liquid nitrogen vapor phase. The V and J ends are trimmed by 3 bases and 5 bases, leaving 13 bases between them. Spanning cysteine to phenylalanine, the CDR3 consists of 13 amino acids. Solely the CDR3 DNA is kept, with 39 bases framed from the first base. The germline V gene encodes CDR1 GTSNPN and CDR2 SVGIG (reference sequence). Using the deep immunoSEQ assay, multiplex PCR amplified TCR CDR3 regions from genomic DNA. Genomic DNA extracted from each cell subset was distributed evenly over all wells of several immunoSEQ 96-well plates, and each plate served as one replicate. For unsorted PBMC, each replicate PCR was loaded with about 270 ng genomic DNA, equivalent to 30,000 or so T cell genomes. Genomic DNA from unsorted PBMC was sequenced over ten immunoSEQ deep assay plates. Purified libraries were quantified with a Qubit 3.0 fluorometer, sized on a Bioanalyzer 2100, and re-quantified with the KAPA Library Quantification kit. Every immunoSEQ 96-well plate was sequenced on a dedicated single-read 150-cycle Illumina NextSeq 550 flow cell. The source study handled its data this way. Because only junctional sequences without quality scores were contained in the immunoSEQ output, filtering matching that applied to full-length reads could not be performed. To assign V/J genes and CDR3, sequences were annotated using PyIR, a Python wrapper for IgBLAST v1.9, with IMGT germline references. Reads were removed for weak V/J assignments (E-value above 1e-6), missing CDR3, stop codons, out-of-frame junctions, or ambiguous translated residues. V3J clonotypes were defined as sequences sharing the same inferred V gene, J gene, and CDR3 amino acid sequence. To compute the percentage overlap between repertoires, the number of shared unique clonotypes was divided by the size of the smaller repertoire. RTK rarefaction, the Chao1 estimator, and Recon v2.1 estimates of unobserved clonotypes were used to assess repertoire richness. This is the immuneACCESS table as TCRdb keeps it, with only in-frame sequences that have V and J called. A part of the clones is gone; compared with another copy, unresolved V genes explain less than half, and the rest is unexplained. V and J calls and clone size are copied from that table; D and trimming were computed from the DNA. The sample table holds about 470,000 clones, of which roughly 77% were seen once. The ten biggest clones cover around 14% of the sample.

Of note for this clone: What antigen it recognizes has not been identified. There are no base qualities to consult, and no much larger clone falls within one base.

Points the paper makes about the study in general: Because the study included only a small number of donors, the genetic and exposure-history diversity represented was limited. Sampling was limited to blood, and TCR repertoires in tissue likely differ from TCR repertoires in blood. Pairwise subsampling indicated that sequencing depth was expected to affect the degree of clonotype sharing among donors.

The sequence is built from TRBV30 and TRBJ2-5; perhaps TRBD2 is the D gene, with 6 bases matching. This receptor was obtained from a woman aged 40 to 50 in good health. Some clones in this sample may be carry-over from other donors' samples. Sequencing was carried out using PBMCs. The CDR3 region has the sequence CAWRIGGSETQYF. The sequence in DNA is TGTGCCTGGAGGATCGGAGGGTCGGAGACCCAGTACTTC.